A selection of T cell receptor beta chains follows, all from one sample in a study of human T cells and chemical hapten exposure. TCRdb recomputed calls from the RACE reads with MiXCR, one row per CDR3 protein. Of 350,000 or so distinct CDR3 sequences in the sample, roughly 6.9% were seen once. Sequenced here: whole blood, sampled in connection with sensitization to the hapten diphenylcyclopropenone (DPC). These TCRs come from a woman aged 18-35 years with alopecia areata. Some clones in this sample may be carry-over from other donors' samples. Each CDR3 is given with its conserved first and last residue. Each record gives: V gene, clone size, J gene, D gene, CDR3 DNA, CDR3 protein. The D gene is left open where the match is weak. The size entry is marked missing in some rows and otherwise reads once, few, many or a size class.

>TRBV6-4|few|TRBJ2-3|.
TGTGCCAGCAGTGACTCGAAAGACCCAAATACGCAGTATTTT
CASSDSKDPNTQYF
>TRBV4-2|many|TRBJ1-6|.
TGTGCCAGCAGCCAAAACAAACGTGATACGCATTCACCCCTCCACTTT
CASSQNKRDTHSPLHF
>TRBV6-2/TRBV6-3|many|TRBJ1-1|.
TGTGCCAGCAGTTACGATACTAGGGAGATGAACACTGAAGCTTTCTTT
CASSYDTREMNTEAFF
>TRBV27|.|TRBJ2-1|TRBD2
TGTGCCAGCAGTTTACTTACTAGCGGGGGGCGGAATGAGCAGTTCTTC
CASSLLTSGGRNEQFF
>TRBV11-2|few|TRBJ2-1|.
TGTGCCAGCAGCTTATCCCGTCTAGTTAATGAGCAGTTCTTC
CASSLSRLVNEQFF
>TRBV29-1|.|TRBJ1-2|TRBD1
TGCAGCGGGTCGGACAGGGCTGGCTACACCTTC
CSGSDRAGYTF
>TRBV29-1|many|TRBJ2-2|TRBD1
TGCAGCGTTGAACTCCGGGACAGGGGAGTCACCGGGGAGCTGTTTTTT
CSVELRDRGVTGELFF
>TRBV10-3|.|TRBJ1-1|.
TGTGCCACCAAGCACCGAGACGGGTCGAACACTGAAGCTTTCTTT
CATKHRDGSNTEAFF
>TRBV20-1|many|TRBJ1-1|TRBD1
TGCAGTGCGAAGACAGGGGACACTGAAGCTTTCTTT
CSAKTGDTEAFF
>TRBV4-2|.|TRBJ2-1|.
TGTGCCAGCAGCCAAGATTCGAGCAGGGCCTACAATGAGCAGTTCTTC
CASSQDSSRAYNEQFF
>TRBV29-1|many|TRBJ2-3|.
TGCAGCGTTACACGGGCCTCCACAGATACGCAGTATTTT
CSVTRASTDTQYF
>TRBV4-3|few|TRBJ1-2|.
TGCGCCAGCAGCCAAGATTCGGCGAGTCTCCGGACATCCTATGGCTACACCTTC
CASSQDSASLRTSYGYTF
>TRBV24-1|few|TRBJ2-7|.
TGTGCCACCAGTGATTCGGGCGGCGCTAGGGAGCAGTACTTC
CATSDSGGAREQYF
>TRBV7-2|.|TRBJ1-5|.
TGTGCCAGCAGCTTAGCTTTTGGACAGCCCCAGCATTTT
CASSLAFGQPQHF
>TRBV7-9|.|TRBJ2-1|.
TGTGCCAGCAGCCCGACGAGTGGTCGTCACAATGAGCAGTTCTTC
CASSPTSGRHNEQFF
>TRBV3-1|few|TRBJ2-7|.
TGTGCCAGCAGCCAACAGACAGCACACCCGATCTTC
CASSQQTAHPIF
>TRBV10-2|.|TRBJ2-7|.
TGCGCCAGCGGCCCAGGGCCCTACGAGCAGTACTTC
CASGPGPYEQYF
>TRBV29-1|many|TRBJ1-6|TRBD1
TGCAGCGTTACGCTGGGACAGTCGGATTCACCCCTCCACTTT
CSVTLGQSDSPLHF
>TRBV7-9|few|TRBJ1-4|.
TGTGCCAGCAGCCACGGGCCAGCAACTAATGAAAAACTGTTTTTT
CASSHGPATNEKLFF
>TRBV12-3/TRBV12-4|few|TRBJ1-1|.
TGTGCCAGCAGTCCCCAAGGAAGTATGAACACTGAAGCTTTCTTT
CASSPQGSMNTEAFF
>TRBV4-1|many|TRBJ2-5|.
TGCGCCAGCAGCCAAGGGCGGAGGGGAGAGACCCAGTACTTC
CASSQGRRGETQYF
>TRBV20-1|many|TRBJ1-4|TRBD1
TGCAGTGCTAGGGGGTTCGACAGGGGTGCAGCTAATGAAAAACTGTTTTTT
CSARGFDRGAANEKLFF
>TRBV10-3|many|TRBJ2-3|.
TGTGCCATCAAGGGTGCCGCTAGCACAGATACGCAGTATTTT
CAIKGAASTDTQYF
>TRBV7-2|few|TRBJ2-4|.
TGTGCCAGCAGCTTAGAACCCCCCTGGGCCAAAAACATTCAGTACTTC
CASSLEPPWAKNIQYF
>TRBV10-3|many|TRBJ2-7|TRBD1
TGTGCCATCAGACCCGGGACAGGGGGCGTCGAGCAGTACTTC
CAIRPGTGGVEQYF
>TRBV5-1|.|TRBJ1-2|.
TGCGCCAGCAGCTTGGCCACGTCGGGGGCGGAAGGCTACACCTTC
CASSLATSGAEGYTF
>TRBV7-9|few|TRBJ2-2|.
TGTGCCACAGCCCGCTTTCCTCAATCCGGGGAGCTGTTTTTT
CATARFPQSGELFF